This is a list of T cell receptor beta chains from one sample in a study of blood T cell repertoires in COVID-19. Profiled with immunoSEQ multiplex PCR; TCRdb holds only in-frame clones, not every one. The table has around 160,000 clones, roughly 90% seen once; the top ten hold 0.95% to 1.5%. Sequenced sample: PBMCs or T cells enriched from blood (not recorded which). These receptors all come from a woman aged 30 to 39 with acute COVID-19. Each CDR3 is given with its conserved first and last residue. A D gene is named only where the DNA matches it firmly. For some rows the clone size is stated as once, few or many, or as a class when expanded; others skip it.

clone size	V gene	J gene	D gene	CDR3 length	CDR3 protein	CDR3 DNA
NA	TRBV7-2	TRBJ2-1	NA	13	CASSRNIRSEQFF	TGTGCCAGCAGCCGTAATATACGGAGTGAGCAGTTCTTC
NA	TRBV5-1	TRBJ1-3	TRBD1	16	CASSLEGQGSGNTIYF	TGCGCCAGCAGCTTGGAGGGACAGGGCTCTGGAAACACCATATATTTT
NA	TRBV5-6	TRBJ2-7	NA	15	CASSAGGLLPDEQYF	TGTGCCAGCAGCGCAGGTGGGCTCCTCCCGGACGAGCAGTACTTC
NA	TRBV5-1	TRBJ2-3	TRBD2	15	CASRILAGVTDTQYF	TGCGCCAGCAGAATTCTGGCGGGAGTAACAGATACGCAGTATTTT
NA	TRBV28	TRBJ1-1	NA	12	CASTSPKGETFF	TGTGCCAGCACGAGCCCCAAAGGGGAAACTTTCTTT
NA	TRBV19	TRBJ2-7	TRBD1	14	CASSIRQGEGEQYF	TGTGCCAGTAGTATTAGGCAGGGGGAAGGCGAGCAGTACTTC
NA	TRBV11-3	TRBJ2-1	NA	13	CASSLGARGPSIF	TGTGCCAGCAGCTTAGGTGCCAGGGGACCCTCCATCTTC
NA	TRBV3-1/TRBV3-2	TRBJ1-1	NA	17	CASSRNRVWERNTEAFF	TGTGCCAGCAGCCGTAACAGGGTCTGGGAACGGAACACTGAAGCTTTCTTT
once	TRBV28	TRBJ2-5	TRBD1	14	CASSPTGPQETQYF	TGTGCCAGCAGTCCGACAGGGCCCCAAGAGACCCAGTACTTC
NA	TRBV30	TRBJ2-7	NA	13	CAWSVGDSYEQYF	TGTGCCTGGAGTGTAGGGGACTCCTACGAGCAGTACTTC
NA	TRBV12-3/TRBV12-4	TRBJ1-3	NA	13	CASSVRGGNTIYF	TGTGCCAGCAGTGTACGAGGGGGTAACACCATATATTTT
once	TRBV18	TRBJ1-1	NA	15	CASSHSGAASTEAFF	TGTGCCAGCTCACATTCGGGAGCGGCGAGCACTGAAGCTTTCTTT
NA	TRBV28	TRBJ2-3	TRBD2	15	CASSLAGLTTDTQYF	TGTGCCAGCAGTTTAGCGGGACTAACCACAGATACGCAGTATTTT
NA	TRBV27	TRBJ2-3	TRBD2	16	CASSFGAGEQVDTQYF	TGTGCCAGCAGTTTCGGGGCGGGAGAACAAGTGGATACGCAGTATTTT
NA	TRBV2	TRBJ1-6	NA	13	CASSEGTSSPLHF	TGTGCCAGCAGCGAAGGGACATCGTCACCCCTCCACTTT
NA	TRBV19	TRBJ1-5	TRBD1	15	CATPDTGTDNQPQHF	TGTGCCACCCCTGACACAGGGACAGACAATCAGCCCCAGCATTTT
NA	TRBV19	TRBJ2-1	TRBD2	15	CASSTPSGRVDEQFF	TGTGCCAGTAGTACCCCTAGCGGGAGGGTCGATGAGCAGTTCTTC
NA	TRBV28	TRBJ1-5	NA	20	CASSFYPAWDTMLRVQPQHF	TGTGCCAGCAGTTTTTACCCAGCTTGGGATACAATGTTGAGGGTTCAGCCCCAGCATTTT
NA	TRBV9	TRBJ2-1	NA	15	CASSVLVEGSDEQFF	TGTGCCAGCAGCGTTCTAGTGGAGGGGTCGGATGAGCAGTTCTTC
NA	TRBV5-1	TRBJ2-1	TRBD2	18	CASRGAGGPSASYNEQFF	TGCGCCAGCAGGGGGGCGGGAGGGCCTAGTGCGTCCTACAATGAGCAGTTCTTC
NA	TRBV16	TRBJ2-1	NA	13	CASSAGLGGEQFF	TGTGCCAGCAGTGCGGGACTCGGGGGAGAGCAGTTCTTC
NA	TRBV11-2	TRBJ2-5	TRBD2	15	CASSLLAGGGETQYF	TGTGCCAGCAGCTTACTAGCGGGAGGCGGAGAGACCCAGTACTTC
once	TRBV7-2	TRBJ1-2	NA	14	CASSSDQGRYGYTF	TGTGCCAGCAGCTCCGATCAGGGGCGCTATGGCTACACCTTC
NA	TRBV28	TRBJ2-7	NA	13	CASSLEVTYEQYF	TGTGCCAGCAGTTTAGAGGTAACCTACGAGCAGTACTTC
NA	TRBV11-3	TRBJ2-3	NA	17	CASSSSSSGQNTDTQYF	TGTGCCAGCAGCTCTTCATCGAGCGGACAGAACACAGATACGCAGTATTTT
NA	TRBV6-1	TRBJ1-4	NA	15	CASSEVWKTDEKLFF	TGTGCCAGCAGTGAGGTGTGGAAAACAGATGAAAAACTGTTTTTT
NA	TRBV18	TRBJ1-6	NA	13	CASSSEDNSPLHF	TGTGCCAGCTCATCTGAGGATAATTCACCCCTCCACTTT
few	TRBV5-4	TRBJ2-7	TRBD2	15	CASSFPTGGSYEQYF	TGTGCCAGCAGCTTCCCCACGGGAGGCTCCTACGAGCAGTACTTC
NA	TRBV9	TRBJ2-3	TRBD2	15	CASSVVAGGEYTQYF	TGTGCCAGCAGCGTAGTAGCGGGAGGGGAATATACGCAGTATTTT
once	TRBV5-1	TRBJ2-5	TRBD1	15	CASSSTGTVQETQYF	TGCGCCAGCAGTTCGACCGGGACAGTCCAAGAGACCCAGTACTTC
NA	TRBV4-1	TRBJ2-2	NA	17	CASSQDDRVVSTGELFF	TGCGCCAGCAGCCAAGACGATCGAGTAGTAAGCACCGGGGAGCTGTTTTTT
NA	TRBV18	TRBJ2-1	TRBD2	18	CASSPPIRLAGGGNEQFF	TGTGCCAGCTCACCACCGATCCGACTAGCGGGAGGGGGGAATGAGCAGTTCTTC
NA	TRBV11-3	TRBJ2-3	TRBD2	14	CASSWTSGTDTQYF	TGTGCCAGCAGCTGGACTAGCGGAACAGATACGCAGTATTTT
NA	TRBV5-5	TRBJ1-1	NA	13	CASSLAGRTEAFF	TGTGCCAGCAGCTTGGCCGGTAGAACTGAAGCTTTCTTT
NA	TRBV5-4	TRBJ2-5	NA	15	CASRSDSYPAETQYF	TGTGCCAGCAGATCTGACAGCTACCCGGCAGAGACCCAGTACTTC
NA	TRBV9	TRBJ2-1	TRBD2	15	CASSVGLAGEEEQFF	TGTGCCAGCAGCGTGGGACTAGCGGGAGAGGAGGAGCAGTTCTTC
NA	TRBV25-1	TRBJ2-5	TRBD2	15	CASSELAGGAGTQYF	TGTGCCAGCAGTGAATTAGCGGGAGGTGCGGGGACCCAGTACTTC
NA	TRBV5-6	TRBJ1-1	NA	14	CASSLDRRSTEAFF	TGTGCCAGCAGCTTGGACAGGCGTAGCACTGAAGCTTTCTTT
NA	TRBV4-1	TRBJ1-1	TRBD1	15	CASSRGQTMNTEAFF	TGCGCCAGCAGCCGGGGACAGACTATGAACACTGAAGCTTTCTTT
once	TRBV7-9	TRBJ1-2	NA	14	CASSLTVPNYGYTF	TGTGCCAGCAGCTTGACAGTGCCCAACTATGGCTACACCTTC
NA	TRBV29-1	TRBJ1-1	NA	13	CSVGGVGYTEAFF	TGCAGCGTTGGGGGGGTTGGGTACACTGAAGCTTTCTTT
NA	TRBV3-1/TRBV3-2	TRBJ2-7	TRBD1	17	CASSHPRTGAYSYEQYF	TGTGCCAGCAGCCATCCCAGGACAGGGGCCTACTCCTACGAGCAGTACTTC
NA	TRBV7-2	TRBJ1-1	NA	15	CASSLVVYLNTEAFF	TGTGCCAGCAGCTTAGTAGTATATCTGAACACTGAAGCTTTCTTT
NA	TRBV7-8	TRBJ1-5	NA	13	CASSPSRNQPQHF	TGTGCCAGCAGCCCCTCCAGGAATCAGCCCCAGCATTTT
NA	TRBV5-1	TRBJ2-1	NA	15	CASSLEGALDGEQFF	TGCGCCAGCAGCTTGGAAGGGGCGCTAGACGGTGAGCAGTTCTTC